What follows are 22 T cell receptor beta chains derived from one specimen sequenced in a study of regulatory T cells in long-lasting Graves disease. Indicated time point: persistent/refractory GD, antithyroid drugs over 5 years with positive TRAb. The TCR library used RNA extracted from PBMCs. Arm-PCR with iRepertoire HTBI primers amplified the CDR3 regions for these TCR beta libraries. MiXCR was run by TCRdb on the multiplex PCR reads, yielding one entry per CDR3 protein. The sample has 500,000 to 800,000 distinct CDR3 sequences; around 30% are singletons. Source: peripheral blood mononuclear cells (PBMCs), taken when the disease was refractory, from a patient treated with antithyroid drugs. Source of these receptors: a female donor with Graves disease.

The V gene is TRBV11-2, the J gene TRBJ1-2; 9 bases map to TRBD1. The germline CDR1 and CDR2 sequences are SGHAT and FQNNGV. The CDR3 contains 17 residues. V was clipped by 1 base and J by 8 bases; unmatched bases: 14. The DNA for the CDR3 is TGTGCCAGCAGCTTAGTACAGGGGGCCATGTACTTCACAGGCTACACCTTC. Its translation is CASSLVQGAMYFTGYTF. Variable domain in full (rest from reference TRBV11-2 and TRBJ1-2): EAGVAQSPRYKIIEKRQSVAFWCNPISGHATLYWYQQILGQGPKLLIQFQNNGVVDDSQLPKDRFSAERLKGVDSTLKIQPAKLEDSAVYLCASSLVQGAMYFTGYTFGSGTRLTVV.

This clonotype was observed many times. The rearrangement uses TRBV2 and TRBJ1-1; TRBD1 agrees at 11 bases. With 7 bases clipped from V and 5 bases from J, the junction kept 12 bases outside the gene matches. This CDR3 comprises 16 residues. From germline, CDR1 is SNHLY and CDR2 FYNNEI. CDR3 in DNA: TGTGCCAGCAATACACCGGACAGGGGGCCTGGAACTGAAGCTTTCTTT. It is translated as CASNTPDRGPGTEAFF.

This clonotype was picked up a small number of times. V is TRBV29-1 and J is TRBJ2-7, with 14 nucleotides matching TRBD2. Unmatched junction bases numbered 3, after V lost 0 bases and J lost 2 bases. CDR1 and CDR2 (germline): SQVTM, ANQGSEA. The CDR3 has 16 amino acids. DNA for the CDR3: TGCAGCGTTGAAGAGGGGACTAGCGGGAGTACCTACGAGCAGTACTTC. It specifies CSVEEGTSGSTYEQYF.

V usage is TRBV11-3 and J usage is TRBJ2-7; D may be TRBD1 (6 bases). The CDR3 runs to 11 residues. Trimming took 4 bases from V and 12 from J, leaving 13 bases between them. Germline CDR1 reads SGHNT; CDR2 reads YENEEA. The CDR3 DNA reads as TGTGCCAGCAGCTCGGACAGTCCAACGTACTTC. This translates into CASSSDSPTYF.

J is TRBJ1-6 and V is TRBV6-1; the D gene is possibly TRBD1 (5 bases). The CDR3 loop spans 14 amino acids. Germline V gene sequence: CDR1 MNHNS, CDR2 SASEGT. The CDR3 is CATRGVSYNSPLHF. The CDR3 DNA is TGTGCGACGCGGGGGGTTTCCTATAATTCACCCCTCCACTTT.

This clonotype has just a few counts. This chain links TRBV7-9 with TRBJ2-7; 11 bases are shared with TRBD1. This CDR3 has 15 amino acids. V dropped 6 bases and J dropped 7; count of bases not matched to a gene: 11. Germline V CDR1 and CDR2: SEHNR, FQNEAQ (reference sequence). The CDR3 coding sequence is TGTGCCAGCAGTCTTCCGGGACAGGGGGGAAAAGAGCAGTACTTC. Amino acids: CASSLPGQGGKEQYF. Combining the CDR3 with reference TRBV7-9 and TRBJ2-7 gives the whole variable domain DTGVSQNPRHKITKRGQNVTFRCDPISEHNRLYWYRQTLGQGPEFLTYFQNEAQLEKSRLLSDRFSAERPKGSFSTLEIQRTEQGDSAMYLCASSLPGQGGKEQYFGPGTRLTVT.

This clonotype was picked up many times. This rearrangement joins TRBV28 to TRBJ2-7; no definite D call. The CDR3 runs to 14 residues. Trimming took 1 base from V and 4 from J, leaving 11 bases between them. Germline V lookup: CDR1 MDHEN, CDR2 SYDVKM. As DNA, the CDR3 is TGTGCCAGCAGTTTATCCAGGCCACCTTACGAGCAGTACTTC. Protein: CASSLSRPPYEQYF.

This clonotype came up many times. This chain connects TRBV6-5 to TRBJ1-4, with 8 positions matching TRBD1. The CDR3 runs to 16 residues. Germline V lookup: CDR1 MNHEY, CDR2 SVGAGI. Losses at the gene ends were 0 bases for V and 8 bases for J; bases not matched to a gene: 8. The CDR3, as DNA: TGTGCCAGCAGTTACTCCCCGACAGGGGCGCAGGAAAAACTGTTTTTT. Residues: CASSYSPTGAQEKLFF.

This clonotype was picked up many times. The rearrangement joins TRBV2 to TRBJ2-7; D remains ambiguous. There are 12 residues in the CDR3. Germline CDR1 is SNHLY and CDR2 is FYNNEI. V lost 6 bases to trimming and J lost 5 bases, with 11 bases between them. The CDR3 coding sequence is TGTGCCAGCAGCCCGAGGATTAACGAGCAGTACTTC. This encodes CASSPRINEQYF.

This chain connects TRBV6-1 to TRBJ1-5; D uncertain. Trimming left V 4 bases short and J 5 bases short, with 21 bases between. The CDR3 runs 17 residues. Per the germline V gene, CDR1 is MNHNS and CDR2 is SASEGT. CDR3 loop: CASSGPPGTPADQPQHF. CDR3 sequence (DNA): TGTGCCAGCAGTGGGCCTCCAGGAACCCCCGCCGATCAGCCCCAGCATTTT.

This clonotype has a count of ten or more. The chain links TRBV5-1 to TRBJ1-2; 8 bases fit TRBD1. CDR1 is SGHRS and CDR2 is YFSETQ in the germline V gene. The CDR3 is 14 amino acids. Losses at the gene ends were 1 base for V and 7 bases for J; bases not matched to a gene: 6. This CDR3 reads CASSLNSGGAGYTF. In DNA, the CDR3 is TGCGCCAGCAGCTTGAACTCAGGGGGCGCTGGCTACACCTTC.

This chain uses TRBV20-1 with TRBJ2-7, with 9 bases that match TRBD2. CDR3 size: 13 residues. CDR1 and CDR2 (germline): DFQATT, SNEGSKA (reference sequence). V shed 6 bases and J 5 bases; nucleotides not matched to a gene: 8. The CDR3 sequence: CSATGTSRNEQYF. CDR3 in DNA: TGCAGTGCGACAGGGACTAGCAGGAACGAGCAGTACTTC.

This clonotype came up a few times. The rearrangement joins TRBV11-3 to TRBJ1-5; no firm D call. This CDR3 region has 15 residues. Germline lookup yields CDR1 SGHNT and CDR2 YENEEA. V lost 0 bases, J lost 5 bases, and 11 bases lay in between. The CDR3 DNA reads TGTGCCAGCAGCTTAGATGTAGAGTCTGATCAGCCCCAGCATTTT. This encodes CASSLDVESDQPQHF.

The chain links TRBV2 to TRBJ2-2, with D perhaps matching TRBD2 (5 bases). CDR3 length: 15 amino acids. V was clipped by 4 bases and J by 4 bases, with 13 bases between them. The germline gives CDR1 SNHLY, CDR2 FYNNEI. In DNA, the CDR3 is TGTGCCAGCAGTGGGGCTAGCTGGGGCACCGGGGAGCTGTTTTTT. As protein: CASSGASWGTGELFF.

A word on this clonotype: A much larger clone sits a single nucleotide away, making a read error possible. V usage is TRBV3-1 and J usage is TRBJ2-7; possible D gene TRBD1, 6 bases. The germline gives CDR1 LGHDT, CDR2 YNNKEL (reference sequence). The CDR3 is made up of 12 amino acids. Trimming shortened V by 2 bases and J by 5 bases, and 7 bases separated the two germline ends. The CDR3 sequence is CASSQQGNEQYF. Here the CDR3 DNA reads TGTGCCAGCAGCCAACAGGGGAACGAGCAGTACTTC.

This clonotype appeared a few times. V and J are TRBV3-1 and TRBJ1-2; 9 nucleotides align to TRBD1. V shed 2 bases, J shed 3 bases, and the junction held 4 bases outside the gene matches. The CDR3 covers 15 residues. Germline loops: CDR1 LGHDT, CDR2 YNNKEL (reference sequence). CDR3 in DNA: TGTGCCAGCAGCCAAAGGACAGGGGCACACTATGGCTACACCTTC. Translation gives CASSQRTGAHYGYTF.

The V gene is TRBV5-1, the J gene TRBJ1-1; D perhaps matches TRBD1 (6 bases). V was clipped by 4 bases and J by 5 bases, with 18 bases between them. The CDR3 totals 15 residues. Germline V gene lookup returns CDR1 SGHRS and CDR2 YFSETQ. The CDR3 DNA follows: TGCGCCAGCAGCCCTAGGCCGGGGGCAGATACTGAAGCTTTCTTT. Translating gives CASSPRPGADTEAFF.

This clonotype was picked up a small number of times. The rearrangement uses TRBV2 and TRBJ2-5, with D tentatively TRBD2 (6 bases). CDR3 length: 13 amino acids. Trimming cost V 8 bases and J 2 bases, with 12 bases left between them. Germline V gene data show CDR1 as SNHLY and CDR2 as FYNNEI. CDR3 residues: CASQFAGQETQYF. CDR3 DNA sequence: TGTGCCAGCCAGTTCGCGGGGCAAGAGACCCAGTACTTC.

V and J are TRBV3-1 and TRBJ1-1, with D unclear. The germline V gene has CDR1 LGHDT and CDR2 YNNKEL (reference sequence). Trimming removed 4 bases from V and 4 bases from J, with 16 bases in between. The CDR3 extends over 15 amino acids. The CDR3 nucleotides read TGTGCCAGCAGCCGCGGTCGGTCGGGAGGCACTGAAGCTTTCTTT. The encoded protein is CASSRGRSGGTEAFF. Filled out from reference TRBV3-1 and TRBJ1-1, the complete variable domain reads DTAVSQTPKYLVTQMGNDKSIKCEQNLGHDTMYWYKQDSKKFLKIMFSYNNKELIINETVPNRFSPKSPDKAHLNLHINSLELGDSAVYFCASSRGRSGGTEAFFGQGTRLTVV.

There are many counts of this clonotype. The chain carries TRBV12-3 or TRBV12-4 and TRBJ1-2, with 9 bases matching TRBD1. Unmatched junction bases numbered 8, after V lost 3 bases and J lost 3 bases. The CDR3 is 16 residues long. The CDR3 DNA reads as TGTGCCAGCAGTTTGGGGGGACAGGGTGGATACTATGGCTACACCTTC. Its protein product is CASSLGGQGGYYGYTF.

This clonotype was recorded a few times. The chain combines TRBV30 with TRBJ1-1; TRBD1 aligns across 9 bases. This CDR3 region has 13 residues. J lost 1 base, V lost 5 bases, and 2 bases had no gene match. Per the germline V gene, CDR1 is GTSNPN and CDR2 is SVGIG (reference sequence). CDR3 loop: CAWATGGNTEAFF. The CDR3 DNA sequence: TGTGCCTGGGCGACAGGGGGGAACACTGAAGCTTTCTTT.

This clonotype was detected only once. A single base separates this from a much larger clone, so it may be a read error. The rearrangement links TRBV6-1 to TRBJ1-2, with D perhaps TRBD1 (5 bases). Germline CDR1 MNHNS, CDR2 SASEGT. This CDR3 is built from 14 residues. CDR3 sequence: CAAGVLGQGDGFTF. The CDR3 region has the DNA TGTGCCGCGGGGGTCCTTGGCCAGGGCGATGGCTTCACCTTC.